This T cell receptor beta chain stems from a study of blood T cell repertoires in COVID-19 (TCRdb year 2020). Describing the broader study: Samples from collaborators originated in the United States, Italy and Spain and spanned both the acute and convalescent phases of COVID-19. The material from the prospective study consisted of cDNA or gDNA derived from T cells, B-cell-depleted T cells, or PBMCs. Deeply sampled blood TCRbeta repertoires from subjects exposed to, actively infected with, or recovered from COVID-19 were included in the dataset. The repertoires were made available in a free public database intended to serve as a resource for research on the immune response to SARS-CoV-2. Samples came from the ongoing ImmuneRACE study (first 160 participants) plus 1,254 subjects from 6 global collaborators. Nearly every sample came with metadata listing a de-identified subject ID, COVID-19 status, age in years and sex. Where available, HLA class I and class II types were taken from metadata supplied by the sample provider and were not determined by assay-based typing. Results and caveats for the whole study, not just this receptor: How much clinical and demographic metadata was included differed by source and by participant, and the metadata was provided uncurated.

At one collaborating source in Seattle, patients were enrolled during active infection and were followed longitudinally through the course of disease. The collaborating institutions used their own protocols to collect whole blood in K2EDTA tubes. Collaborator samples were shipped for TCRbeta analysis as frozen whole blood, isolated PBMCs, or DNA extracted from either sample type. The germline V gene specifies SGHTA as CDR1 and FQGNSA as CDR2. V lost 3 bases and J lost 4 bases; the stretch between them is 6 bases long. Counted from cysteine to phenylalanine, this CDR3 has 12 amino acids. Solely the CDR3 DNA is kept, with 36 bases framed from the first base. This clone occurred once. The clone's antigen remains unknown. One base away there is no much larger clone; base qualities are not given. TCRbeta CDR3 regions were amplified from genomic DNA using the immunoSEQ Assay, a bias-controlled multiplex PCR. The published analysis was carried out like this. Nucleated cell counts per sample were estimated from amplification of reference gene primers within the assay. Sequence reads were collapsed and filtered to measure the absolute abundance of every unique TCRbeta CDR3 rearrangement. For each sample, productive Simpson clonality was calculated as the square root of Simpson's diversity index across productive rearrangements. TCRdb provides this immuneACCESS table in a form limited to in-frame rearrangements. Some clones are lacking; in checked studies, under half of them reflect an unresolved V gene, and why the rest are absent is not known. Clone size and V and J calls were adopted from that table, with D and trimming inferred from the DNA. This sample has approximately 210,000 clones in its table, and over 75% of those were observed once. The ten most abundant clones make up around 10% of the sample.

This chain is built from TRBV7-2 and TRBJ1-2; the D gene identity is not certain. The source is a man in his fifties or sixties with COVID-19, enrolled during active disease. The specimen was peripheral blood. The CDR3 in this case is CASSFRVYGYTF. The nucleotides are TGTGCCAGCAGCTTCCGGGTCTATGGCTACACCTTC.